The T cell receptor beta chain described here comes from a study of T-cell memory formation after mild COVID-19. Overall study findings and caveats: Clones that contracted from day 15 to 85 had balanced CD4/CD8; later expanders were CD4+ biased. Researchers found some responding clones in pre-infection memory, a sign that cross-reactive memory joined.

Sample barcodes and UMIs were carried by the TCR alpha and TCR beta cDNA libraries that 5'RACE generated with constant-segment primers. TCRdb fed the 5' RACE reads into MiXCR, producing one record per CDR3 protein. The repertoire holds about 270,000 distinct CDR3 sequences, with about a sixth as singletons. This clonotype was seen only once. Its antigen is currently unknown. The CDR3 spans 16 residues. The sequencing input was PBMCs or a T cell subset sorted from them (not recorded which). This TCR was sampled from a man aged 18 to 35 who had mild COVID-19 (a few samples of this study predate the infection). Cell type and time point are not known. V and J are TRBV21-1 and TRBJ1-5; the D segment call TRBD1 is taken from the table without a DNA check. TRBV21-1 is noted as a pseudogene. The CDR3 is CASSKVGTQGYQPQHF. For the CDR3, the DNA is TGTGCCAGCAGCAAAGTAGGGACACAGGGGTATCAGCCCCAGCATTTT.